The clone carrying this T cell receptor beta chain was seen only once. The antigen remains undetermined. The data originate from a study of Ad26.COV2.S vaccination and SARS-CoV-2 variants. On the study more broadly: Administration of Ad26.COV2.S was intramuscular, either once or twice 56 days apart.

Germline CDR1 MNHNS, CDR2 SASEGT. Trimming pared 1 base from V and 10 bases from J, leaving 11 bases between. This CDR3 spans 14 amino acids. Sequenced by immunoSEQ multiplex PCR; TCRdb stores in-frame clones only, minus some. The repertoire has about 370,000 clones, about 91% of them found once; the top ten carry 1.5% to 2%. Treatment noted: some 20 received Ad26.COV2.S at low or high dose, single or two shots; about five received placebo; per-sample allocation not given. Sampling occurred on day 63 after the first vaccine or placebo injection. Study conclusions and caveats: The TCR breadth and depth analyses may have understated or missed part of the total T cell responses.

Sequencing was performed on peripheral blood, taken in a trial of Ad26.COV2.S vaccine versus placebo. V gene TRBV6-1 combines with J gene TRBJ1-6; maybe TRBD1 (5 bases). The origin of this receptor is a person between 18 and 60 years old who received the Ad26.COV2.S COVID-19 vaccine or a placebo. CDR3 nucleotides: TGTGCCAGCAGTGAAGGGGGGGGACCCTCACCCCTCCACTTT. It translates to CASSEGGGPSPLHF.